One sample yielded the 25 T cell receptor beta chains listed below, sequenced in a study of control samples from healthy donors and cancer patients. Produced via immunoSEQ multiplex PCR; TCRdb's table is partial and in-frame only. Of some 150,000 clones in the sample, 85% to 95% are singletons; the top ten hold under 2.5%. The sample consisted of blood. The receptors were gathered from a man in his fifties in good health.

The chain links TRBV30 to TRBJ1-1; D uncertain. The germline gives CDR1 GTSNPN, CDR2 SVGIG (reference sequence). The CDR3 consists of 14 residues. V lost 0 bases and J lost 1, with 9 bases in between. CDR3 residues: CAWSVRLGNTEAFF. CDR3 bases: TGTGCCTGGAGTGTACGGCTGGGGAACACTGAAGCTTTCTTT.

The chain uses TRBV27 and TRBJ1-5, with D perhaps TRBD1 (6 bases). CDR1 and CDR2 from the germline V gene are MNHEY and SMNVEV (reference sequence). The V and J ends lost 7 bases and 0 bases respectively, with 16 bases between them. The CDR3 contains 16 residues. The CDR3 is CASKDSRLHSNQPQHF. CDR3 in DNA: TGTGCCAGCAAGGACAGCAGGCTTCATAGCAATCAGCCCCAGCATTTT.

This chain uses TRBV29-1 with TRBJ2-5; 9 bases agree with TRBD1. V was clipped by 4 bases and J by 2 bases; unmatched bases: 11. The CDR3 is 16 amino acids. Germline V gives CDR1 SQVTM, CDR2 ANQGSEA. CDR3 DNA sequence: TGCAGCGTTGTCGGCACCCTCGGGACAGGGCAAGAGACCCAGTACTTC. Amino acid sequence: CSVVGTLGTGQETQYF.

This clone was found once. CDR3 residues: CASSLYGQGAHEKLFF. The CDR3 nucleotides read TGCGCCAGCAGCCTCTACGGACAGGGGGCGCATGAAAAACTGTTTTTT. The chain joins TRBV5-1 to TRBJ1-4; TRBD1 aligns across 11 bases. Germline CDR1 SGHRS, CDR2 YFSETQ. The junction had 8 bases not matched to a gene; V was cut back by 4 bases and J by 6 bases. The CDR3 is 16 amino acids.

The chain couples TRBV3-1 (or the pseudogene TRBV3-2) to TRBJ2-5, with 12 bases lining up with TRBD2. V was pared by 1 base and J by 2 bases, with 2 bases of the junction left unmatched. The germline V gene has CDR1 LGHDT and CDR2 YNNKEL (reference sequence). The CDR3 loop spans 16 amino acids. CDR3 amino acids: CASSQGGLAGQETQYF. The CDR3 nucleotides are TGTGCCAGCAGCCAAGGTGGACTAGCGGGACAAGAGACCCAGTACTTC.

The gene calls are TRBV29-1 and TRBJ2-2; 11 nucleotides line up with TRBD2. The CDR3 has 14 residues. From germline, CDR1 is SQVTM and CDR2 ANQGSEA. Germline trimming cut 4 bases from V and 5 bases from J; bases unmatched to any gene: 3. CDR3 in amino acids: CSVGWTSGTGELFF. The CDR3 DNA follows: TGCAGCGTTGGGTGGACTAGCGGGACCGGGGAGCTGTTTTTT.

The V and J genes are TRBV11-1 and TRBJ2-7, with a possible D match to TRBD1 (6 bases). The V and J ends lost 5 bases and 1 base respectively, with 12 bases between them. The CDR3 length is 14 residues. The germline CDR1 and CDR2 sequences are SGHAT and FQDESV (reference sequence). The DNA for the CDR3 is TGTGCCAGCAGCCTCCGGGACAAATCCTACGAGCAGTACTTC. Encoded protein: CASSLRDKSYEQYF.

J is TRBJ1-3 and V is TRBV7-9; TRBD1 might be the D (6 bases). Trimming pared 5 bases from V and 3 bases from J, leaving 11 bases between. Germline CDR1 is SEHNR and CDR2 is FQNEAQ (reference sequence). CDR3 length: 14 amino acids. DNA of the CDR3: TGTGCCAGCAGCCAAGGGGGATTTGGAAACACCATATATTTT. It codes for CASSQGGFGNTIYF.

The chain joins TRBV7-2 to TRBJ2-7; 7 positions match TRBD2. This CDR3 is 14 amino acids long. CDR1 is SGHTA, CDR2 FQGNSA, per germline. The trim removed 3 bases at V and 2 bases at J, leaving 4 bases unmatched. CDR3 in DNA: TGTGCCAGCAGCTTCCAAGCGGGGCCCTACGAGCAGTACTTC. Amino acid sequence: CASSFQAGPYEQYF.

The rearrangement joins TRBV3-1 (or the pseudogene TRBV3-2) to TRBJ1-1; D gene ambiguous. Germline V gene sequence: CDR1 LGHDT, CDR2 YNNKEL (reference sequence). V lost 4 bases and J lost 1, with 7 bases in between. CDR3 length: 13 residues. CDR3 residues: CASSPGGNTEAFF. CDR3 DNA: TGTGCCAGCAGCCCGGGCGGGAACACTGAAGCTTTCTTT.

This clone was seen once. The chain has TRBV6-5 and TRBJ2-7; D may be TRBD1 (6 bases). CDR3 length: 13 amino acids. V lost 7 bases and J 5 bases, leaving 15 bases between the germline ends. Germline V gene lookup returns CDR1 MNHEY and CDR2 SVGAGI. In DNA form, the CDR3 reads TGTGCCAGCATAGAACAGGGTTACCACGAGCAGTACTTC. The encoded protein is CASIEQGYHEQYF.

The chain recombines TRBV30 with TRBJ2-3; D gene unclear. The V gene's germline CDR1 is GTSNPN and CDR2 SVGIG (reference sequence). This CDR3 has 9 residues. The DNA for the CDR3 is TGTGCTGCGGTGGTTACGCAGTATTTT. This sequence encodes CAAVVTQYF.

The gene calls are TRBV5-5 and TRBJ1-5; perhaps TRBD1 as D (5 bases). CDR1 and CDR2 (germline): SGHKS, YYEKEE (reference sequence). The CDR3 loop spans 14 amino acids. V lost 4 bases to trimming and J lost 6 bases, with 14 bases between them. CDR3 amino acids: CASSLEQARQPQHF. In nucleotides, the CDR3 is TGTGCCAGCAGCCTGGAACAGGCTCGTCAGCCCCAGCATTTT.

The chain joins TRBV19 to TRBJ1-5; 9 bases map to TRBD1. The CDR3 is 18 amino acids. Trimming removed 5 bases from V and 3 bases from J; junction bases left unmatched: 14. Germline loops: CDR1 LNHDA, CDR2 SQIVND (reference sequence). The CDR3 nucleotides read TGTGCCAGTAGTTACTTAACGGGACAGGGCGCGGACAATCAGCCCCAGCATTTT. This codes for CASSYLTGQGADNQPQHF.

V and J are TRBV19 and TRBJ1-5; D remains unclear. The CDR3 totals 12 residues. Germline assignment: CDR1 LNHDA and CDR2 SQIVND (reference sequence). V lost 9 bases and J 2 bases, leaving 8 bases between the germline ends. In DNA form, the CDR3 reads TGTGCCAGCGCCTGGGGCAATCAGCCCCAGCATTTT. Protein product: CASAWGNQPQHF. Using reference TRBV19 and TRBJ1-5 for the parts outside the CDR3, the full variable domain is DGGITQSPKYLFRKEGQNVTLSCEQNLNHDAMYWYRQDPGQGLRLIYYSQIVNDFQKGDIAEGYSVSREKKESFPLTVTSAQKNPTAFYLCASAWGNQPQHFGDGTRLSIL.

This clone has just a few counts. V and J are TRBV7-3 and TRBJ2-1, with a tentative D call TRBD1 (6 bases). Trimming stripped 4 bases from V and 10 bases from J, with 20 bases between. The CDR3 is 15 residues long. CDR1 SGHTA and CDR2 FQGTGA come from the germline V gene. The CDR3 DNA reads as TGTGCCAGCAGCTCCCAAGCTAGTAGGGGGAGCGAGCAGTTCTTC. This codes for CASSSQASRGSEQFF.

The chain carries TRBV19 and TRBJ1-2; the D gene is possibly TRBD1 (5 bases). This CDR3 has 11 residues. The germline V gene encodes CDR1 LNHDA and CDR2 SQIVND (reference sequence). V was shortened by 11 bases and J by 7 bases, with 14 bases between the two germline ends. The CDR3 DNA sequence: TGTGCCTCGACAGATAGTTCTGGCTACACCTTC. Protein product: CASTDSSGYTF.

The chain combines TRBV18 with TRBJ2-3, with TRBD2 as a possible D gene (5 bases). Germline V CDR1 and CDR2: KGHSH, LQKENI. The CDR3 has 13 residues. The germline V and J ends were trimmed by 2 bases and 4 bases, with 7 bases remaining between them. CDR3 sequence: CASSPKRADTQYF. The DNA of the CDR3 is TGTGCCAGCTCACCAAAGAGGGCAGATACGCAGTATTTT.

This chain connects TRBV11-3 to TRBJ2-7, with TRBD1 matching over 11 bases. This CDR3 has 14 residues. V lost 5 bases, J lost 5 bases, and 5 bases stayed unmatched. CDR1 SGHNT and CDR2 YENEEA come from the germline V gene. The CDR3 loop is CASSRTGGFHEQYF. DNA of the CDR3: TGTGCCAGCAGCCGGACAGGGGGCTTCCACGAGCAGTACTTC.

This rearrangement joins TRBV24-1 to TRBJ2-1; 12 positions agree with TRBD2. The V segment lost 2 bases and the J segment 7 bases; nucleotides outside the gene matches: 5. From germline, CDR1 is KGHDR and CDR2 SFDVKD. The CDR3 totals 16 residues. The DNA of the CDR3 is TGTGCCACCAGTGATTCTTCTAGCGGGAGGGGGAATGAGCAGTTCTTC. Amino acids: CATSDSSSGRGNEQFF.

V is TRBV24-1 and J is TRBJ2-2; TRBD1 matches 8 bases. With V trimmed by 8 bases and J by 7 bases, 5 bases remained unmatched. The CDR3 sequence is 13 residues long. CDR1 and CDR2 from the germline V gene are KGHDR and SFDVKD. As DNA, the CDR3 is TGTGCCACCAATGACAGGGGAATCGGGGAGCTGTTTTTT. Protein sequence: CATNDRGIGELFF.

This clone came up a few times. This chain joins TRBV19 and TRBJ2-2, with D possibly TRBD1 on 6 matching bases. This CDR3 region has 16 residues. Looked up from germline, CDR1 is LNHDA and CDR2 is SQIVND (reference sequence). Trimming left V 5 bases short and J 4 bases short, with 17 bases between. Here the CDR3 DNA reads TGTGCCAGTAGTCCCCACAGGGAGCTGCGCACCGGGGAGCTGTTTTTT. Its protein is CASSPHRELRTGELFF.

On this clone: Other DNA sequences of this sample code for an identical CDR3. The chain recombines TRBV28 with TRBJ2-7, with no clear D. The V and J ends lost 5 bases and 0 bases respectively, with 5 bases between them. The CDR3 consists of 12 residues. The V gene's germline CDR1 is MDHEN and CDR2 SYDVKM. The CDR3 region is CASSRVSYEQYF. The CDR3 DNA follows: TGTGCCAGCAGTCGGGTCTCCTACGAGCAGTACTTC.

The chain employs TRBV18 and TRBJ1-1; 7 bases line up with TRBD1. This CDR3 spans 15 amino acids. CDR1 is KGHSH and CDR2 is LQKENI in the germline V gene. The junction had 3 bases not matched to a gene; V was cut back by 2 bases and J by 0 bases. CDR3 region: CASSPGQVMNTEAFF. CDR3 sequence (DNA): TGTGCCAGCTCACCAGGACAGGTCATGAACACTGAAGCTTTCTTT.

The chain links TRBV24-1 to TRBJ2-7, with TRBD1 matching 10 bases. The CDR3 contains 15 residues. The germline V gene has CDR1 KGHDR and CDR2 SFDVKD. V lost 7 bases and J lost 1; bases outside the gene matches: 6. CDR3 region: CATSTPGQGSYEQYF. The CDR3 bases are TGTGCCACCAGCACTCCGGGACAGGGGTCCTACGAGCAGTACTTC.